These 17 T cell receptor beta chains originate from one sample sequenced in a study of T cell changes during pregnancy in multiple sclerosis. Data came from immunoSEQ multiplex PCR; TCRdb stores just in-frame clones and leaves some out. Of some 52,000 clones in the sample, 85% to 95% were seen once. The sequencing used CD4+ T cells from peripheral blood mononuclear cells, collected in the third trimester of pregnancy. These receptor sequences come from a female donor with multiple sclerosis, enrolled in a pregnancy study.

The chain uses TRBV19 and TRBJ2-1; D ambiguous. V was cut by 3 bases and J by 7 bases, with 7 bases left in between. The CDR3 runs 12 residues. From germline, CDR1 is LNHDA and CDR2 SQIVND (reference sequence). CDR3 DNA: TGTGCCAGTAGTATTTCGGTGAATGAGCAGTTCTTC. Encoded protein: CASSISVNEQFF.

The rearrangement links TRBV19 to TRBJ2-5; D perhaps matches TRBD2 (6 bases). With 1 base removed from V and 4 bases from J, the gap between germline ends came to 7 bases. This CDR3 comprises 13 residues. Germline-derived CDR1 and CDR2 are LNHDA and SQIVND (reference sequence). The CDR3 sequence is CASSIAGVETQYF. DNA of the CDR3: TGTGCCAGTAGTATAGCGGGGGTAGAGACCCAGTACTTC.

This sequence joins TRBV5-5 and TRBJ1-5; the D is unclear. The V gene's germline CDR1 is SGHKS and CDR2 YYEKEE (reference sequence). This CDR3 region has 15 residues. Trimming took 3 bases from V and 5 from J, leaving 15 bases between them. CDR3 region: CASSSFNAGYQPQHF. Written as DNA, the CDR3 is TGTGCCAGCAGCTCCTTTAATGCAGGCTATCAGCCCCAGCATTTT.

The J gene is TRBJ2-3, the V gene TRBV4-2, with D possibly TRBD1 on 5 matching bases. The CDR3 length is 21 residues. Germline CDR1 is LGHNA and CDR2 is YNFKEQ. Deletions cut 0 bases from V and 2 bases from J, with 27 bases between. CDR3 nucleotides: TGTGCCAGCAGCCAAGATCGAGGCCGGGCTGGGGCTTATGGGGTCACAGATACGCAGTATTTT. Protein: CASSQDRGRAGAYGVTDTQYF.

This chain links TRBV7-6 with TRBJ2-7; D perhaps matches TRBD1 (7 bases). Germline CDR1 reads SGHVS; CDR2 reads FNYEAQ. The CDR3 consists of 14 residues. The V end lost 2 bases, the J end lost 10 bases, and 18 bases lay between the germline ends. The CDR3 DNA reads TGTGCCAGCAGCTTATCGGGCAGGGGGGACCTACAGTACTTC. The encoded protein is CASSLSGRGDLQYF.

V is TRBV6-5 and J is TRBJ2-2, with 8 nucleotides matching TRBD2. The CDR3 is 15 amino acids. The V segment lost 4 bases and the J segment 0 bases; nucleotides outside the gene matches: 1. Per the germline V gene, CDR1 is MNHEY and CDR2 is SVGAGI. The chain's CDR3 is CASSLLAANTGELFF. The CDR3 region has the DNA TGTGCCAGCAGTTTACTAGCGGCGAACACCGGGGAGCTGTTTTTT.

This rearrangement joins TRBV9 to TRBJ2-7; 8 positions agree with TRBD1. The length of the CDR3 is 15 residues. The junction had 11 bases not matched to a gene; V was cut back by 5 bases and J by 4 bases. CDR1 is SGDLS, CDR2 YYNGEE, per germline. The DNA for the CDR3 is TGTGCCAGCAGACTAGGACAGGGCCTTTCGTACGAGCAGTACTTC. Protein: CASRLGQGLSYEQYF.

This clone appeared once. The J gene is TRBJ1-1, the V gene TRBV14; 8 bases map to TRBD1. This CDR3 region has 14 residues. Trimming at V came to 1 base and at J to 3 bases, leaving 1 base not matched to a gene. CDR1 SGHDN and CDR2 FVKESK come from the germline V gene. CDR3 loop: CASSQGTGYTEAFF. The DNA for the CDR3 is TGTGCCAGCAGCCAAGGGACAGGGTACACTGAAGCTTTCTTT.

J is TRBJ2-1 and V is TRBV19; 7 bases align to TRBD2. CDR3 length equals 16 residues. Germline values: CDR1 LNHDA, CDR2 SQIVND (reference sequence). V gave up 6 bases and J gave up 6 bases; unmatched junction bases: 14. This CDR3 is CASSAWKSGVINEQFF. In DNA form, the CDR3 reads TGTGCCAGTAGCGCCTGGAAAAGCGGGGTGATCAATGAGCAGTTCTTC.

V and J are TRBV4-3 and TRBJ1-6; TRBD1 is a possible D gene (5 bases). CDR3 length equals 16 residues. CDR1 is LGHNA, CDR2 YSLEER, per germline. V shed 1 base and J shed 8 bases, with 15 bases lying between them. CDR3 sequence: CASSQVGWGFDSPLHF. The CDR3 bases are TGCGCCAGCAGCCAAGTGGGGTGGGGCTTCGATTCACCCCTCCACTTT.

This clone appeared a single time. This rearrangement joins TRBV10-2 to TRBJ2-7, with 12 bases matching TRBD2. J lost 1 base, V lost 6 bases, and 4 bases had no gene match. The CDR3 has 15 amino acids. Germline-derived CDR1 and CDR2 are WSHSY and SAAADI. CDR3 coding DNA: TGCGCCAGCAGAGAGACTAGCGGGGGTTCCTACGAGCAGTACTTC. This encodes CASRETSGGSYEQYF.

The chain links TRBV7-2 to TRBJ1-1; D might be TRBD1 (5 bases). This CDR3 has 17 residues. V dropped 1 base and J dropped 5 bases, with 20 bases sitting between them. Per germline, CDR1 SGHTA and CDR2 FQGNSA. In nucleotides, the CDR3 is TGTGCCAGCAGCTTAGTGGGCCAGGGTCTAGCGAAGACTGAAGCTTTCTTT. Its protein is CASSLVGQGLAKTEAFF.

This clone was detected a few times. This chain uses TRBV15 with TRBJ1-1; D is ambiguous. This CDR3 spans 14 amino acids. V dropped 0 bases and J dropped 2 bases, with 7 bases sitting between them. Germline assignment: CDR1 LNHNV and CDR2 YYDKDF (reference sequence). The CDR3 protein is CATSRDLVNTEAFF. The CDR3 DNA follows: TGTGCCACCAGCAGAGATCTCGTAAACACTGAAGCTTTCTTT.

The chain has TRBV10-3 and TRBJ2-5; the match to TRBD2 covers 8 bases. The length of the CDR3 is 15 residues. Germline V gene sequence: CDR1 ENHRY, CDR2 SYGVKD. Germline trimming cut 7 bases from V and 5 bases from J; bases unmatched to any gene: 12. CDR3 sequence reads: CAIKAGARRGETQYF. CDR3 DNA sequence: TGTGCCATCAAAGCGGGGGCGAGACGAGGGGAGACCCAGTACTTC.

This clone was picked up one time. V is TRBV7-2 and J is TRBJ2-7, with 8 bases fitting TRBD1. This CDR3 spans 16 amino acids. Germline V CDR1 and CDR2: SGHTA, FQGNSA. Trimming took 0 bases from V and 3 from J; bases not matched to a gene: 7. The CDR3 sequence is CASSLANAGGLYEQYF. The CDR3 nucleotides read TGTGCCAGCAGCTTAGCTAATGCAGGGGGCCTCTACGAGCAGTACTTC. The entire variable domain, with the rest obtained from reference TRBV7-2 and TRBJ2-7, is as follows: GAGVSQSPSNKVTEKGKDVELRCDPISGHTALYWYRQSLGQGLEFLIYFQGNSAPDKSGLPSDRFSAERTGGSVSTLTIQRTQQEDSAVYLCASSLANAGGLYEQYFGPGTRLTVT.

The CDR3 DNA reads TGTGCCAGCAGCGTAAAGAGGTCTGGAGAGACCCAGTACTTC. Translated, it gives CASSVKRSGETQYF. This chain connects TRBV7-9 to TRBJ2-5; unclear D gene. The germline gives CDR1 SEHNR, CDR2 FQNEAQ (reference sequence). Between the trimmed V and J ends, which lost 5 bases and 4 bases, there was a span of 14 bases. The CDR3 runs to 14 residues.

This rearrangement joins TRBV5-1 to TRBJ2-5, with 8 nucleotides matching TRBD2. The germline gives CDR1 SGHRS, CDR2 YFSETQ. The CDR3 spans 15 residues. Trimming took 0 bases from V and 2 from J; bases not matched to a gene: 3. The CDR3 sequence: CASSLGGGGQETQYF. For the CDR3, the DNA is TGCGCCAGCAGCTTGGGAGGCGGGGGGCAAGAGACCCAGTACTTC.